Each of the 18 T cell receptor beta chains below was sequenced from the same sample in a study of STAT5B mutations in CD4+ large granular lymphocyte leukemia. The table came from immunoSEQ multiplex PCR; TCRdb's copy has only in-frame clones and leaves some out. This sample has about 27,000 clones; 74% occur once, and the top ten carry approximately 9.5%. The sequenced sample consisted of CD4+ T cells from blood buffy coats. These receptors all come from a human donor in good health.

J is TRBJ1-2 and V is TRBV5-1, with D uncertain. Germline CDR1 reads SGHRS; CDR2 reads YFSETQ. The CDR3 has 13 residues. Deletions cut 0 bases from V and 4 bases from J, with 7 bases between. CDR3 sequence (DNA): TGCGCCAGCAGCTTGGACGTTCTCTATGGCTACACCTTC. Translation gives CASSLDVLYGYTF.

In its sample, this clone was seen a few times. A single base is all that separates this from a far larger clone, so a read error is likely. Other DNA sequences of this sample code for an identical CDR3. V usage is TRBV4-1 and J usage is TRBJ1-1; D is possibly TRBD1 (6 bases). CDR1 and CDR2 from the germline V gene are MGHRA and YSYEKL. V was trimmed by 3 bases and J by 6 bases, leaving 11 bases between them. The CDR3 is 13 amino acids. In DNA, the CDR3 is TGCGCCAGCAGCCACGCAGGGGTCGCTGAAGCTTTCTTT. It codes for CASSHAGVAEAFF.

The chain recombines TRBV19 with TRBJ1-6, with D tentatively TRBD1 (5 bases). Germline V CDR1 and CDR2: LNHDA, SQIVND (reference sequence). The ends were cut back, 8 bases at V and 6 bases at J, with 11 bases in the middle. This CDR3 spans 13 amino acids. Written as DNA, the CDR3 is TGTGCCAGTGGGAGTGGGGGTAATTCACCCCTCCACTTT. This encodes CASGSGGNSPLHF.

This chain connects TRBV7-7 to TRBJ2-3; 7 bases line up with TRBD2. Germline assignment: CDR1 SSHAT and CDR2 FNYEAQ (reference sequence). J was trimmed by 2 bases and V by 5 bases; bases with no gene match: 1. CDR3 size: 13 residues. The CDR3 reads CASSRDYTDTQYF. The CDR3, as DNA: TGTGCCAGCAGCAGGGACTACACAGATACGCAGTATTTT.

J is TRBJ1-5 and V is TRBV30, with 7 bases lining up with TRBD1. The CDR3 loop spans 14 amino acids. Germline trimming cut 4 bases from V and 5 bases from J; bases unmatched to any gene: 8. Germline CDR1 GTSNPN, CDR2 SVGIG (reference sequence). The CDR3 nucleotides read TGTGCCTGGAACGAGGACAGGAACGATCAGCCCCAGCATTTT. Amino acid sequence: CAWNEDRNDQPQHF.

The J gene is TRBJ1-5, the V gene TRBV6-1; D is ambiguous. V was pared by 6 bases and J by 7 bases, with 7 bases between. Germline-derived CDR1 and CDR2 are MNHNS and SASEGT. CDR3 length: 11 amino acids. The DNA of the CDR3 is TGTGCCAGCAGGGACGAACAGCCCCAGCATTTT. Protein product: CASRDEQPQHF.

The gene calls are TRBV11-2 and TRBJ2-5; 7 nucleotides align to TRBD1. This CDR3 has 11 amino acids. Unmatched junction bases numbered 1, after V lost 5 bases and J lost 7 bases. CDR1 and CDR2 from the germline V gene are SGHAT and FQNNGV. Here the CDR3 reads CASSTGVTQYF. CDR3 sequence (DNA): TGTGCCAGCAGCACAGGGGTGACCCAGTACTTC.

The V gene is TRBV28, the J gene TRBJ2-1; 8 bases map to TRBD1. This CDR3 is 17 amino acids long. Germline assignment: CDR1 MDHEN and CDR2 SYDVKM. V was clipped by 5 bases and J by 1 base; unmatched bases: 10. The CDR3 DNA is TGTGCCAGCAGTCGTTTCAGGGGGCTAGGGTCCTACAATGAGCAGTTCTTC. The encoded protein is CASSRFRGLGSYNEQFF.

This clone was observed a handful of times. This chain links TRBV14 with TRBJ1-2; no clear D. Trimming removed 3 bases from V and 9 bases from J, with 17 bases in between. The germline CDR1 and CDR2 sequences are SGHDN and FVKESK. The CDR3 extends over 14 amino acids. For the CDR3, the DNA is TGTGCCAGCAGCCATTTGCTAAACCCTCATCGCTACACCTTC. Its protein is CASSHLLNPHRYTF.

V and J are TRBV6-1 and TRBJ1-4; D unresolved. CDR1 and CDR2 (germline): MNHNS, SASEGT. The CDR3 runs 14 residues. V dropped 7 bases and J dropped 8 bases, with 17 bases sitting between them. The CDR3 DNA follows: TGTGCCAGCACCCCGGGAGAGAGATACGAAAAACTGTTTTTT. Translated, it gives CASTPGERYEKLFF.

The sample holds one count of this clone. The rearrangement uses TRBV6-5 and TRBJ2-7; 10 positions match TRBD1. This CDR3 is built from 16 residues. Germline V gene sequence: CDR1 MNHEY, CDR2 SVGAGI. V was pared by 4 bases and J by 0 bases, with 6 bases of the junction left unmatched. This CDR3 is CASSSTGGRGSYEQYV. The CDR3 region has the DNA TGTGCCAGCAGTTCGACAGGGGGCAGGGGCTCCTACGAGCAGTACGTC.

This clone has just a few counts. The chain is built from TRBV7-9 and TRBJ1-1, with D possibly matching TRBD1 (5 bases). The germline V and J ends were trimmed by 3 bases and 7 bases, with 15 bases remaining between them. This CDR3 contains 14 residues. CDR1 and CDR2 (germline): SEHNR, FQNEAQ (reference sequence). The DNA of the CDR3 is TGTGCCAGCAGCTTCACTTGGGGGGAGGGTGAAGCTTTCTTT. It specifies CASSFTWGEGEAFF.

This clone was seen a few times. The V call is TRBV28, the J call TRBJ1-5; unclear D gene. CDR1 and CDR2 from the germline V gene are MDHEN and SYDVKM. The ends were cut back, 8 bases at V and 2 bases at J, with 7 bases in the middle. The CDR3 has 12 residues. CDR3 residues: CASGSGNQPQHF. CDR3 DNA sequence: TGTGCCAGCGGGTCGGGCAATCAGCCCCAGCATTTT.

The rearrangement uses TRBV10-1 and TRBJ1-5, with D uncertain. CDR1 and CDR2 (germline): WNHNN, SYGVQD (reference sequence). The CDR3 is 12 residues long. Trimming shortened V by 0 bases and J by 10 bases, and 7 bases separated the two germline ends. CDR3 bases: TGCGCCAGCAGTGAGTCTGAGGGACCCCAGCATTTT. Translated, it gives CASSESEGPQHF.

CDR3 bases: TGCGCCAGCAGCTTGGAAGTTTCCCACTACGAGCAGTACGTC. This encodes CASSLEVSHYEQYV. The chain combines TRBV5-1 with TRBJ2-7; D remains unclear. V lost 0 bases and J lost 3, with 10 bases in between. The V gene's germline CDR1 is SGHRS and CDR2 YFSETQ. This CDR3 comprises 14 residues.

This clone was observed a few times. V usage is TRBV9 and J usage is TRBJ1-2; D perhaps matches TRBD1 (6 bases). V was clipped by 2 bases and J by 4 bases, with 9 bases between them. Germline V gene lookup returns CDR1 SGDLS and CDR2 YYNGEE. The CDR3 loop spans 13 amino acids. CDR3 nucleotide sequence: TGTGCCAGCAGCGTCCCAGGGGTCTATGGCTACACCTTC. This translates into CASSVPGVYGYTF.

The V call is TRBV28, the J call TRBJ1-2; the match to TRBD1 covers 8 bases. V shed 6 bases and J 4 bases; nucleotides not matched to a gene: 13. The V gene's germline CDR1 is MDHEN and CDR2 SYDVKM. The CDR3 is 16 amino acids. The CDR3 here is CASRRTPGGTGYGYTF. The CDR3 DNA reads TGTGCCAGCAGGCGGACCCCCGGGGGGACAGGCTATGGCTACACCTTC.

A single count supports this clone. V is TRBV2 and J is TRBJ1-5; no reliable D call. CDR3 length equals 17 residues. Germline CDR1 reads SNHLY; CDR2 reads FYNNEI. Trimming cost V 2 bases and J 0 bases, with 14 bases left between them. CDR3 amino acids: CASSERGSFYSNQPQHF. In DNA, the CDR3 is TGTGCCAGCAGTGAACGTGGCAGTTTCTATAGCAATCAGCCCCAGCATTTT.